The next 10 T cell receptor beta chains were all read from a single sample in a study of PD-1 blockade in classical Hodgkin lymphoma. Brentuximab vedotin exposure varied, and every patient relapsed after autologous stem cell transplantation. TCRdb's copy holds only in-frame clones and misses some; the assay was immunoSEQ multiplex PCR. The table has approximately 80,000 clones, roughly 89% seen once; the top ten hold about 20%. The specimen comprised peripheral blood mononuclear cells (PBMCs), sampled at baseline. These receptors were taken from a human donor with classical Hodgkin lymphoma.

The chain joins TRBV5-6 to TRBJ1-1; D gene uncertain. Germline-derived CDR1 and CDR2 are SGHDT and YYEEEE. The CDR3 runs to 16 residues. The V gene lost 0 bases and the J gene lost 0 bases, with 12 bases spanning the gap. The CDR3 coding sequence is TGTGCCAGCAGCTTGGAAAGGGCAGCCTTGAACACTGAAGCTTTCTTT. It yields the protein CASSLERAALNTEAFF.

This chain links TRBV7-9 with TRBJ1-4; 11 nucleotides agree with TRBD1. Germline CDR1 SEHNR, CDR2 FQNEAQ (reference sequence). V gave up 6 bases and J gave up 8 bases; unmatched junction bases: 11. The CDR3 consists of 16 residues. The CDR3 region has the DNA TGTGCCAGCAGAGAGACGGACAGGGGGCCGGGGGAAAAACTGTTTTTT. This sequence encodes CASRETDRGPGEKLFF.

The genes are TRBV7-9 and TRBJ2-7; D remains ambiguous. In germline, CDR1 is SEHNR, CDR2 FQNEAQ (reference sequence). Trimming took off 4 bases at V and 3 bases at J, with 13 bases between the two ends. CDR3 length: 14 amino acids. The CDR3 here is CASSSVTARYEQYF. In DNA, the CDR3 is TGTGCCAGCAGCTCGGTTACAGCCCGCTACGAGCAGTACTTC.

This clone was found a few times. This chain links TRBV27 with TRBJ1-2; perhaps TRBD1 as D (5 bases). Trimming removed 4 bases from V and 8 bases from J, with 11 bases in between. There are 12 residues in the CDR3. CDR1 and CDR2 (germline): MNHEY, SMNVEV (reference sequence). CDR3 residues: CASSSSGFGYTF. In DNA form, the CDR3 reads TGTGCCAGCAGTTCGTCAGGGTTCGGCTACACCTTC.

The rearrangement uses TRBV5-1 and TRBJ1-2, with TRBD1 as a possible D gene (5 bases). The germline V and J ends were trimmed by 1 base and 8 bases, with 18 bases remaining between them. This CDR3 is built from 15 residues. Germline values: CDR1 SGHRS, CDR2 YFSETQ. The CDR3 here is CASSLQPGTALGYTF. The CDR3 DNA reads TGCGCCAGCAGCTTGCAGCCCGGGACCGCCCTCGGCTACACCTTC.

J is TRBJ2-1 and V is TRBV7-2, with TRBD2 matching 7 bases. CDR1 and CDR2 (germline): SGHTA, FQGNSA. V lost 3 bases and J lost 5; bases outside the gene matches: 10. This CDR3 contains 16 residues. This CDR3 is CASSLGGLRLNNEQFF. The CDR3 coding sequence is TGTGCCAGCAGCTTGGGGGGACTAAGACTTAACAATGAGCAGTTCTTC.

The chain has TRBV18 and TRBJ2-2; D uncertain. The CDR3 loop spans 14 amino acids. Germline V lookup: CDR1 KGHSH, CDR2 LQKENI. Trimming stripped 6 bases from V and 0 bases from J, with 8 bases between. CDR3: CASSAGANTGELFF. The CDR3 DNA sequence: TGTGCCAGCTCGGCCGGAGCGAACACCGGGGAGCTGTTTTTT. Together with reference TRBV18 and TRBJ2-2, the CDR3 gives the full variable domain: NAGVMQNPRHLVRRRGQEARLRCSPMKGHSHVYWYRQLPEEGLKFMVYLQKENIIDESGMPKERFSAEFPKEGPSILRIQQVVRGDSAAYFCASSAGANTGELFFGEGSRLTVL.

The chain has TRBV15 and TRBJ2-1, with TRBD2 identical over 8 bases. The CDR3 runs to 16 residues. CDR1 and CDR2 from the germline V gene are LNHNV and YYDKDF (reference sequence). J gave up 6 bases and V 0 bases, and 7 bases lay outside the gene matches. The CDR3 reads CATSRDPGLGINEQFF. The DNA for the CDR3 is TGTGCCACCAGCAGAGATCCGGGACTAGGCATCAATGAGCAGTTCTTC. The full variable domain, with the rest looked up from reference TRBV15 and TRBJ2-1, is DAMVIQNPRYQVTQFGKPVTLSCSQTLNHNVMYWYQQKSSQAPKLLFHYYDKDFNNEADTPDNFQSRRPNTSFCFLDIRSPGLGDTAMYLCATSRDPGLGINEQFFGPGTRLTVL.

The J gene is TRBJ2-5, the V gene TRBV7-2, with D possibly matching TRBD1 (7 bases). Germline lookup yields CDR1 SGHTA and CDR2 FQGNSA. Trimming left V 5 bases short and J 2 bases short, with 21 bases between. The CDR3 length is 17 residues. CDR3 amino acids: CASSPASQGRRQETQYF. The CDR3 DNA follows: TGTGCCAGCAGCCCCGCATCACAGGGGAGGAGGCAAGAGACCCAGTACTTC.

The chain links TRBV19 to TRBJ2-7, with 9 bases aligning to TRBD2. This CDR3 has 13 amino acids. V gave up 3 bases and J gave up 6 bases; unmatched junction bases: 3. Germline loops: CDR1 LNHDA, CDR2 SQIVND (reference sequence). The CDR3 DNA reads TGTGCCAGTAGTATCGGGACTAGCACCGAGCAGTACTTC. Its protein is CASSIGTSTEQYF.